This is a list of T cell receptor beta chains from one sample in a study of blood T cell repertoires in COVID-19. Sequencing used immunoSEQ multiplex PCR; TCRdb keeps in-frame clones, though not all of them. The table lists about 360,000 clones, about 86% of them singletons. The source material was peripheral blood. These receptors were taken from a woman in her fifties or sixties with COVID-19, enrolled during active disease. Each CDR3 is given with its conserved first and last residue. D genes are given only for firm matches. Clone size is not always given. Where it is, it says once, few, many or a class for expanded clones.

j_call: TRBJ2-5
cdr3_length: 16
clone_size: .
d_call: .
v_call: TRBV7-8
cdr3_nt: TGTGCCAGCAGCTGGTGGAGGGCAGGGCAGGTAGAGACCCAGTACTTC
cdr3_aa: CASSWWRAGQVETQYF

j_call: TRBJ2-3
cdr3_length: 17
clone_size: few
d_call: TRBD2
v_call: TRBV3-1/TRBV3-2
cdr3_nt: TGTGCCAGCAGCCAAGGGGGTAGCGGGGGCCGCACAGATACGCAGTATTTT
cdr3_aa: CASSQGGSGGRTDTQYF

j_call: TRBJ2-3
cdr3_length: 13
clone_size: once
d_call: .
v_call: TRBV3-1/TRBV3-2
cdr3_nt: TGTGCCAGCAGCCACCGGGACACAGATACGCAGTATTTT
cdr3_aa: CASSHRDTDTQYF

j_call: TRBJ2-5
cdr3_length: 12
clone_size: .
d_call: .
v_call: TRBV6-2/TRBV6-3
cdr3_nt: TGTGCCAGCAGCCTGGACCTCGGAGGCCAGTACTTC
cdr3_aa: CASSLDLGGQYF

j_call: TRBJ2-7
cdr3_length: 14
clone_size: .
d_call: TRBD1
v_call: TRBV9
cdr3_nt: TGTGCCAGCAGCTCAGGGGGCAGATCAAGCGAGCAGTACTTC
cdr3_aa: CASSSGGRSSEQYF

j_call: TRBJ1-2
cdr3_length: 14
clone_size: few
d_call: TRBD1
v_call: TRBV19
cdr3_nt: TGTGCCAGTAGTGGGCAGGGGGCCAACTATGGCTACACCTTC
cdr3_aa: CASSGQGANYGYTF

j_call: TRBJ1-6
cdr3_length: 15
clone_size: once
d_call: .
v_call: TRBV7-2
cdr3_nt: TGTGCCAGCAGCATAAGGGCAGGGAGGAATTCACCCCTCCACTTT
cdr3_aa: CASSIRAGRNSPLHF

j_call: TRBJ2-3
cdr3_length: 14
clone_size: .
d_call: TRBD1
v_call: TRBV18
cdr3_nt: TGTGCCAGCTCACCGGGACAGCACACAGATACGCAGTATTTT
cdr3_aa: CASSPGQHTDTQYF

j_call: TRBJ1-1
cdr3_length: 11
clone_size: .
d_call: .
v_call: TRBV6-2/TRBV6-3
cdr3_nt: TGTGCCAGCAGTTACAGGGGAGAAGCTTTCTTT
cdr3_aa: CASSYRGEAFF

j_call: TRBJ1-5
cdr3_length: 14
clone_size: once
d_call: TRBD1
v_call: TRBV10-3
cdr3_nt: TGTGCCATCAGTGGTCAGGGGGGAAATCAGCCCCAGCATTTT
cdr3_aa: CAISGQGGNQPQHF

j_call: TRBJ1-2
cdr3_length: 11
clone_size: .
d_call: .
v_call: TRBV19
cdr3_nt: TGTGCCAGTAACCCAGGGAATGGCTACACCTTC
cdr3_aa: CASNPGNGYTF

j_call: TRBJ2-5
cdr3_length: 15
clone_size: .
d_call: TRBD1
v_call: TRBV5-1
cdr3_nt: TGCGCCAGCAGAGACACAACAGGGGGTGAGGAGACCCAGTACTTC
cdr3_aa: CASRDTTGGEETQYF

j_call: TRBJ1-1
cdr3_length: 14
clone_size: once
d_call: TRBD1
v_call: TRBV6-5
cdr3_nt: TGTGCCAGCAGCCGGACAGGGAGTGGAGCGGAAGCTTTCTTT
cdr3_aa: CASSRTGSGAEAFF

j_call: TRBJ1-1
cdr3_length: 13
clone_size: .
d_call: .
v_call: TRBV7-9
cdr3_nt: TGTGCCAGCAGCTCCCAAGGGGATACTGAAGCTTTCTTT
cdr3_aa: CASSSQGDTEAFF

j_call: TRBJ1-5
cdr3_length: 18
clone_size: .
d_call: TRBD1
v_call: TRBV19
cdr3_nt: TGTGCCAGTAGTTGGTCCAAGGGACAGGGGGCGAGCAATCAGCCCCAGCATTTT
cdr3_aa: CASSWSKGQGASNQPQHF

j_call: TRBJ1-6
cdr3_length: 12
clone_size: few
d_call: .
v_call: TRBV7-9
cdr3_nt: TGTGCCAGCAGCTTAGATGCGTCACCCCTCCACTTT
cdr3_aa: CASSLDASPLHF

j_call: TRBJ1-5
cdr3_length: 13
clone_size: .
d_call: .
v_call: TRBV4-1
cdr3_nt: TGCGCCAGCAGCCAAGCCCAGGATCAGCCCCAGCATTTT
cdr3_aa: CASSQAQDQPQHF

j_call: TRBJ1-1
cdr3_length: 12
clone_size: .
d_call: .
v_call: TRBV10-3
cdr3_nt: TGTGCCATCAGCCCATCGAACACTGAAGCTTTCTTT
cdr3_aa: CAISPSNTEAFF

j_call: TRBJ2-7
cdr3_length: 13
clone_size: .
d_call: .
v_call: TRBV27
cdr3_nt: TGTGCCAGCAGTTTTAGGGGTAGGGTGGAGCAGTACTTC
cdr3_aa: CASSFRGRVEQYF

j_call: TRBJ2-7
cdr3_length: 18
clone_size: .
d_call: TRBD2
v_call: TRBV27
cdr3_nt: TGTGCCAGCAGTTTATTGGCCAGCGGGGGGGCCCCGGCCTACGAGCAGTACTTC
cdr3_aa: CASSLLASGGAPAYEQYF

j_call: TRBJ2-2
cdr3_length: 18
clone_size: .
d_call: TRBD1
v_call: TRBV13
cdr3_nt: TGTGCCAGCAGAGCCGACAGGGGAGAGGAGGGGAACACCGGGGAGCTGTTTTTT
cdr3_aa: CASRADRGEEGNTGELFF

j_call: TRBJ2-1
cdr3_length: 15
clone_size: .
d_call: .
v_call: TRBV27
cdr3_nt: TGTGCCAGCAGTTTAAGGGCAGGGGATTACAATGAGCAGTTCTTC
cdr3_aa: CASSLRAGDYNEQFF

j_call: TRBJ1-2
cdr3_length: 13
clone_size: .
d_call: TRBD1
v_call: TRBV6-5
cdr3_nt: TGTGCCAGCAGCCCGACAGGGGATAGGGGCTACACCTTC
cdr3_aa: CASSPTGDRGYTF

j_call: TRBJ1-6
cdr3_length: 14
clone_size: few
d_call: TRBD1
v_call: TRBV11-2
cdr3_nt: TGTGCCAGCAGCCCGCGGACAGGGAGTTCACCCCTCCACTTT
cdr3_aa: CASSPRTGSSPLHF

j_call: TRBJ1-6
cdr3_length: 14
clone_size: .
d_call: .
v_call: TRBV5-1
cdr3_nt: TGCGCCAGCAGCTTGGTTGGGGGCAATTCACCCCTCCACTTT
cdr3_aa: CASSLVGGNSPLHF

j_call: TRBJ1-2
cdr3_length: 16
clone_size: .
d_call: TRBD1
v_call: TRBV5-6
cdr3_nt: TGTGCCAGCAGTCCAGAGGGACAGGGGAATATAAAGGGCTACACCTTC
cdr3_aa: CASSPEGQGNIKGYTF

j_call: TRBJ1-1
cdr3_length: 11
clone_size: .
d_call: .
v_call: TRBV29-1
cdr3_nt: TGCAGCGTTCGGGGGGGGCGCGAAGCTTTCTTT
cdr3_aa: CSVRGGREAFF

j_call: TRBJ1-2
cdr3_length: 14
clone_size: .
d_call: .
v_call: TRBV7-8
cdr3_nt: TGTGCCAGCAGCTTTGAGGGCAGGGGCTATGGCTACACCTTC
cdr3_aa: CASSFEGRGYGYTF

j_call: TRBJ2-7
cdr3_length: 16
clone_size: .
d_call: .
v_call: TRBV5-1
cdr3_nt: TGCGCCAGCAGCCCCGGACGGCCAGGGGCCTCCTACGAGCAGTACTTC
cdr3_aa: CASSPGRPGASYEQYF

j_call: TRBJ1-4
cdr3_length: 15
clone_size: .
d_call: TRBD1
v_call: TRBV2
cdr3_nt: TGTGCCAGCAGTGAAGGAATGACAGGGAGCGAAAAACTGTTTTTT
cdr3_aa: CASSEGMTGSEKLFF

j_call: TRBJ2-3
cdr3_length: 15
clone_size: .
d_call: TRBD2
v_call: TRBV4-1
cdr3_nt: TGCGCCAGCAGCCAAGCTAGCGGGGGAGCAGATACGCAGTATTTT
cdr3_aa: CASSQASGGADTQYF

j_call: TRBJ1-1
cdr3_length: 13
clone_size: .
d_call: .
v_call: TRBV6-4
cdr3_nt: TGTGCCAGCAGTAAGACAGTTAACACTGAAGCTTTCTTT
cdr3_aa: CASSKTVNTEAFF

j_call: TRBJ1-1
cdr3_length: 13
clone_size: .
d_call: .
v_call: TRBV12-3/TRBV12-4
cdr3_nt: TGTGCCAGCAGTTTTAATCCGGAGACTGAAGCTTTCTTT
cdr3_aa: CASSFNPETEAFF

j_call: TRBJ2-7
cdr3_length: 11
clone_size: few
d_call: .
v_call: TRBV20-1
cdr3_nt: TGCAGTGCCGTGGAGTACTACGAGCAGTACTTC
cdr3_aa: CSAVEYYEQYF

j_call: TRBJ1-1
cdr3_length: 13
clone_size: few
d_call: TRBD1
v_call: TRBV7-7
cdr3_nt: TGTGCCAGCAGCTTAACAGGGGGCACTGAAGCTTTCTTT
cdr3_aa: CASSLTGGTEAFF

j_call: TRBJ2-2
cdr3_length: 16
clone_size: .
d_call: .
v_call: TRBV2
cdr3_nt: TGTGCCAGCAGTGAAGTTGGACAAGGAAGCACCGGGGAGCTGTTTTTT
cdr3_aa: CASSEVGQGSTGELFF

j_call: TRBJ2-7
cdr3_length: 15
clone_size: once
d_call: .
v_call: TRBV5-4
cdr3_nt: TGTGCCAGCAGCTCTACCCGGGACATTTCCTACGAGCAGTACTTC
cdr3_aa: CASSSTRDISYEQYF

j_call: TRBJ2-1
cdr3_length: 16
clone_size: .
d_call: .
v_call: TRBV5-1
cdr3_nt: TGCGCCAGCAGCAGGAGCCTCGGGGGAACCTACAATGAGCAGTTCTTC
cdr3_aa: CASSRSLGGTYNEQFF